The 17 T cell receptor beta chains given below trace back to one sample, sequenced in a study of early T cells in non-severe SARS-CoV-2 infection. TCRdb called the 5' RACE reads again in MiXCR, with one record for every CDR3 protein. The table includes about 55,000 distinct CDR3 sequences, 14% to 15% detected once. The sequences come from whole blood, collected at baseline. The receptor set was obtained from an adult who was a healthcare worker with PCR-confirmed SARS-CoV-2 infection or an uninfected control (not recorded which).

This sequence joins TRBV7-7 and TRBJ2-3; D is possibly TRBD1 (5 bases). The germline V gene has CDR1 SSHAT and CDR2 FNYEAQ (reference sequence). The CDR3 runs 15 residues. V lost 2 bases, J lost 4 bases, and 13 bases lay in between. CDR3 nucleotide sequence: TGTGCCAGCAGCTTATCACCAGGGCCGCCAGATACGCAGTATTTT. Its translation is CASSLSPGPPDTQYF.

This clonotype came up many times. The V call is TRBV12-3 or TRBV12-4, the J call TRBJ2-7; TRBD2 aligns across 11 bases. The CDR3 contains 14 residues. The J segment lost 4 bases and the V segment lost 5 bases, leaving 4 bases of the junction unmatched. The CDR3 region is CASSPGLAVYEQYF. DNA of the CDR3: TGTGCCAGCAGTCCGGGACTAGCGGTATACGAGCAGTACTTC.

The table lists this clonotype with a few counts. The rearrangement uses TRBV27 and TRBJ2-1, with 12 positions matching TRBD2. The CDR3 totals 18 residues. Germline V CDR1 and CDR2: MNHEY, SMNVEV (reference sequence). Trimming at V came to 4 bases and at J to 7 bases, leaving 14 bases not matched to a gene. The CDR3 here is CASSSLPPTSGSRNEQFF. The CDR3 DNA reads TGTGCCAGCAGTTCACTACCCCCGACTAGCGGGAGTCGGAATGAGCAGTTCTTC.

This clonotype came up many times. The chain joins TRBV28 to TRBJ2-7, with a weak D call TRBD2 (6 bases). V was pared by 5 bases and J by 5 bases, with 16 bases between. CDR3 length equals 14 residues. Looked up from germline, CDR1 is MDHEN and CDR2 is SYDVKM. CDR3 coding DNA: TGTGCCAGCAGTCCAGGGCGGGACCCTGACGAGCAGTACTTC. Its protein product is CASSPGRDPDEQYF.

This clonotype was seen repeatedly, ten times or more. The rearrangement uses TRBV20-1 and TRBJ2-5; tentatively, D is TRBD1 or TRBD2 (5 bases each). CDR1 and CDR2 from the germline V gene are DFQATT and SNEGSKA (reference sequence). V was cut by 0 bases and J by 0 bases, with 11 bases left in between. CDR3 length: 15 residues. This CDR3 reads CSARESGDHQETQYF. The CDR3 nucleotides read TGCAGTGCTAGAGAGAGTGGGGACCACCAAGAGACCCAGTACTTC.

This clonotype was detected ten times or more. J is TRBJ2-3 and V is TRBV23-1; no clear D. TRBV23-1 is designated an ORF whose function remains uncertain. This CDR3 is built from 15 residues. V was clipped by 0 bases and J by 0 bases, with 7 bases between them. The CDR3 coding sequence is TGCGCCAGCAGTCAATCGTCGCGGAGCACAGATACGCAGTATTTT. Residues: CASSQSSRSTDTQYF.

This clonotype was seen a few times. The chain links TRBV2 to TRBJ2-3; D unclear. The length of the CDR3 is 13 residues. The germline V and J ends were trimmed by 10 bases and 2 bases, with 13 bases remaining between them. Germline V CDR1 and CDR2: SNHLY, FYNNEI. This CDR3 is CANGRSNTDTQYF. Written as DNA, the CDR3 is TGTGCCAACGGCCGGAGCAACACAGATACGCAGTATTTT.

The genes are TRBV27 and TRBJ1-5; D unclear. With 5 bases removed from V and 4 bases from J, the gap between germline ends came to 12 bases. CDR3 length equals 14 residues. Germline V gene sequence: CDR1 MNHEY, CDR2 SMNVEV (reference sequence). The CDR3 sequence: CASSHEPSNQPQHF. The CDR3 DNA follows: TGTGCCAGCAGTCACGAGCCCTCAAATCAGCCCCAGCATTTT.

In its sample, this clonotype was seen once. The chain couples TRBV20-1 to TRBJ2-5, with unresolved D. CDR3 size: 15 residues. The germline CDR1 and CDR2 sequences are DFQATT and SNEGSKA (reference sequence). V lost 2 bases, J lost 3 bases, and 16 bases lay in between. The CDR3 reads CSARKVGVGKETQYF. The CDR3 DNA reads as TGCAGTGCTAGAAAGGTGGGCGTAGGGAAAGAGACCCAGTACTTC.

This clonotype has a count of ten or more. V usage is TRBV3-1 and J usage is TRBJ2-3; maybe TRBD1 (6 bases). The CDR3 sequence is 13 residues long. Germline lookup yields CDR1 LGHDT and CDR2 YNNKEL (reference sequence). V was trimmed by 7 bases and J by 8 bases, leaving 16 bases between them. The CDR3 DNA reads as TGTGCCAGCACCTCAGGGGCACCCGTTACGCAGTATTTT. This codes for CASTSGAPVTQYF.

The rearrangement joins TRBV12-3 or TRBV12-4 to TRBJ2-7, with unresolved D. Between the trimmed V and J ends, which lost 8 bases and 1 base, there was a span of 18 bases. This CDR3 region has 15 residues. CDR3 residues: CASSLKSRPSYEQYF. CDR3 nucleotides: TGTGCCAGCTCTCTCAAGTCCCGACCTTCCTACGAGCAGTACTTC.

The chain is built from TRBV5-1 and TRBJ1-4; 9 bases fit TRBD1. Germline CDR1 and CDR2: SGHRS and YFSETQ. The trim removed 0 bases at V and 6 bases at J, leaving 3 bases unmatched. The CDR3 spans 15 residues. The CDR3 bases are TGCGCCAGCAGCTTGGCCGGGACAGGGTATGAAAAACTGTTTTTT. Amino acids: CASSLAGTGYEKLFF.

This clonotype was observed a handful of times. This chain connects TRBV7-2 to TRBJ2-3; D possibly corresponds to TRBD1 (6 bases). Germline-derived CDR1 and CDR2 are SGHTA and FQGNSA. The CDR3 spans 16 residues. V was cut by 4 bases and J by 1 base, with 15 bases left in between. DNA for the CDR3: TGTGCCAGCAGCTCCGATCCGACAGGAGGCACAGATACGCAGTATTTT. It yields the protein CASSSDPTGGTDTQYF.

The rearrangement joins TRBV5-1 to TRBJ2-1; D call uncertain. Germline loops: CDR1 SGHRS, CDR2 YFSETQ. The CDR3 loop spans 13 amino acids. V lost 4 bases, J lost 2 bases, and 7 bases lay in between. CDR3 in amino acids: CASSGQAYNEQFF. The CDR3 coding sequence is TGCGCCAGCAGCGGGCAGGCCTACAATGAGCAGTTCTTC.

This clonotype was seen at least ten times. The rearrangement links TRBV18 to TRBJ1-2, with 7 positions matching TRBD1. Germline CDR1 KGHSH, CDR2 LQKENI. The J segment lost 3 bases and the V segment lost 3 bases, leaving 1 base of the junction unmatched. There are 13 residues in the CDR3. CDR3 sequence: CASSPGQDYGYTF. As DNA, the CDR3 is TGTGCCAGCTCACCCGGACAGGACTATGGCTACACCTTC.

Many counts were recorded for this clonotype. V and J are TRBV14 and TRBJ2-3; 10 bases fit TRBD1. The CDR3 has 15 residues. Trimming took 6 bases from V and 3 from J; bases not matched to a gene: 6. Germline lookup yields CDR1 SGHDN and CDR2 FVKESK. CDR3: CASSRQGAGTDTQYF. DNA for the CDR3: TGTGCCAGCAGTCGACAGGGGGCAGGGACAGATACGCAGTATTTT.

This clonotype appeared a few times. The chain is built from TRBV28 and TRBJ2-1; the match to TRBD2 covers 7 bases. Trimming took 2 bases from V and 6 from J; bases not matched to a gene: 4. CDR1 MDHEN and CDR2 SYDVKM come from the germline V gene. The CDR3 extends over 14 amino acids. CDR3 sequence (DNA): TGTGCCAGCAGTTTACTCGCGGGAGTCAATGAGCAGTTCTTC. The encoded protein is CASSLLAGVNEQFF. The entire variable domain, with the rest obtained from reference TRBV28 and TRBJ2-1, is as follows: DVKVTQSSRYLVKRTGEKVFLECVQDMDHENMFWYRQDPGLGLRLIYFSYDVKMKEKGDIPEGYSVSREKKERFSLILESASTNQTSMYLCASSLLAGVNEQFFGPGTRLTVL.